These 11 T cell receptor beta chains were sequenced from one sample in a study of T cell responses to AZD1222 COVID-19 vaccine. Clones were read by immunoSEQ multiplex PCR, and TCRdb kept only the in-frame ones, dropping some. The sample has 90,000 or so clones, 70% to 90% seen once. This sample comprised peripheral blood, obtained on day 0 of AZD1222 vaccination. These receptors all stem from an adult in good health.

The rearrangement links TRBV18 to TRBJ1-5; D unclear. This CDR3 spans 13 amino acids. CDR1 is KGHSH, CDR2 LQKENI, per germline. V lost 3 bases and J lost 6, with 9 bases in between. The CDR3 is CASSPPRGQPQHF. In DNA, the CDR3 is TGTGCCAGCTCACCTCCGCGGGGTCAGCCCCAGCATTTT.

The V and J genes are TRBV29-1 and TRBJ1-4, with unresolved D. The CDR3 has 13 residues. The ends were cut back, 0 bases at V and 8 bases at J, with 10 bases in the middle. Germline lookup yields CDR1 SQVTM and CDR2 ANQGSEA. The CDR3 nucleotides read TGCAGCGTTGAAGACCTAGTTGGCGAAAAACTGTTTTTT. Translation gives CSVEDLVGEKLFF. Filled out from reference TRBV29-1 and TRBJ1-4, the complete variable domain reads SAVISQKPSRDICQRGTSLTIQCQVDSQVTMMFWYRQQPGQSLTLIATANQGSEATYESGFVIDKFPISRPNLTFSTLTVSNMSPEDSSIYLCSVEDLVGEKLFFGSGTQLSVL.

This clone was observed a few times. V and J are TRBV30 and TRBJ1-4; D is uncertain. The CDR3 is 13 residues long. CDR1 and CDR2 from the germline V gene are GTSNPN and SVGIG (reference sequence). Trimming took off 7 bases at V and 0 bases at J, with 9 bases between the two ends. CDR3 region: CASSGATNEKLFF. DNA for the CDR3: TGTGCCTCAAGCGGGGCAACTAATGAAAAACTGTTTTTT.

V gene TRBV7-3 combines with J gene TRBJ2-1; TRBD2 agrees at 9 bases. Trimming at V came to 1 base and at J to 7 bases, leaving 5 bases not matched to a gene. The CDR3 contains 15 residues. Germline V lookup: CDR1 SGHTA, CDR2 FQGTGA. The CDR3 coding sequence is TGTGCCAGCAGCTTAAGTCTAGCGGGAAATAATGAGCAGTTCTTC. This sequence encodes CASSLSLAGNNEQFF.

CDR3 in amino acids: CASSAGGRDTEAFF. In nucleotides, the CDR3 is TGTGCCAGTAGTGCGGGGGGAAGGGACACTGAAGCTTTCTTT. The chain couples TRBV19 to TRBJ1-1; TRBD1 might be the D (5 bases). The length of the CDR3 is 14 residues. Trimming took 5 bases from V and 3 from J, leaving 13 bases between them. Germline V gives CDR1 LNHDA, CDR2 SQIVND (reference sequence).

The chain links TRBV7-2 to TRBJ2-1; 12 bases are a match to TRBD2. The V segment lost 3 bases and the J segment 7 bases; nucleotides outside the gene matches: 4. Germline V lookup: CDR1 SGHTA, CDR2 FQGNSA. CDR3 size: 15 residues. The CDR3 protein is CASSLTSGRVNEQFF. CDR3 nucleotides: TGTGCCAGCAGCTTGACTAGCGGGAGAGTTAATGAGCAGTTCTTC.

This chain connects TRBV19 to TRBJ1-2; D possibly corresponds to TRBD1 (5 bases). CDR1 and CDR2 from the germline V gene are LNHDA and SQIVND (reference sequence). There are 17 residues in the CDR3. Trimming stripped 8 bases from V and 4 bases from J, with 26 bases between. In nucleotides, the CDR3 is TGTGCCAGTTCTAAACCCGGGACGCATCTTAGTGGCTATGGCTACACCTTC. Encoded protein: CASSKPGTHLSGYGYTF. Filled out from reference TRBV19 and TRBJ1-2, the complete variable domain reads DGGITQSPKYLFRKEGQNVTLSCEQNLNHDAMYWYRQDPGQGLRLIYYSQIVNDFQKGDIAEGYSVSREKKESFPLTVTSAQKNPTAFYLCASSKPGTHLSGYGYTFGSGTRLTVV.

This rearrangement joins TRBV3-1 (or the pseudogene TRBV3-2) to TRBJ1-1, with no clear D. Germline V CDR1 and CDR2: LGHDT, YNNKEL (reference sequence). The CDR3 runs to 13 residues. With 1 base removed from V and 1 base from J, the gap between germline ends came to 4 bases. The CDR3 protein is CASSQVENTEAFF. The CDR3 region has the DNA TGTGCCAGCAGCCAAGTAGAGAACACTGAAGCTTTCTTT.

The CDR3 coding sequence is TGCGCCAGCAGCTTGGCCGATATGGGACCAGGAGATGGCTACACCTTC. Its protein product is CASSLADMGPGDGYTF. The chain joins TRBV5-1 to TRBJ1-2, with TRBD1 as a possible D gene (5 bases). This CDR3 has 16 amino acids. Trimming pared 0 bases from V and 6 bases from J, leaving 18 bases between. Germline V gene sequence: CDR1 SGHRS, CDR2 YFSETQ. The complete variable domain, with remaining parts taken from reference TRBV5-1 and TRBJ1-2, reads KAGVTQTPRYLIKTRGQQVTLSCSPISGHRSVSWYQQTPGQGLQFLFEYFSETQRNKGNFPGRFSGRQFSNSRSEMNVSTLELGDSALYLCASSLADMGPGDGYTFGSGTRLTVV.

The chain combines TRBV2 with TRBJ2-1; D gene ambiguous. The CDR3 has 14 amino acids. The V end lost 6 bases, the J end lost 4 bases, and 13 bases lay between the germline ends. Germline lookup yields CDR1 SNHLY and CDR2 FYNNEI. The CDR3 DNA reads as TGTGCCAGCAGGAGAGGCCAGCAGTACAATGAGCAGTTCTTC. Translating gives CASRRGQQYNEQFF.

The V gene is TRBV6-2 or TRBV6-3, the J gene TRBJ2-2, with 12 bases aligning to TRBD2. CDR1 is MNHEY and CDR2 is SVGEGT in the germline V gene. V was clipped by 5 bases and J by 9 bases; unmatched bases: 13. The CDR3 loop spans 17 amino acids. CDR3 protein: CASSRYETSGSKRELFF. CDR3 sequence (DNA): TGTGCCAGCAGTCGGTATGAGACTAGCGGGAGTAAAAGGGAGCTGTTTTTT.